These 4 T cell receptor beta chains share one sample of origin, sequenced in a study of shared clonotypes between healthy human individuals. The protocol was immunoSEQ multiplex PCR, while the TCRdb copy is restricted to in-frame clones and leaves out a portion. The sample consists of roughly 500,000 clones, 81% of them appearing once. The sequenced sample consisted of PBMCs. Receptor source: a middle-aged woman in good health. Some clones in this sample may be carry-over from other donors' samples.

Note on this clone: A far larger clone is only one base removed, so a read error is likely. The same CDR3 arises from other DNA sequences in this sample as well. The CDR3 sequence is CASSGRLAGYAGELFF. CDR3 DNA sequence: TGTGCCAGCAGTGGTCGACTAGCGGGATATGCCGGGGAGCTGTTCTTT. V gene TRBV25-1 combines with J gene TRBJ2-2; TRBD2 matches at 11 bases. The CDR3 loop spans 16 amino acids. Per the germline V gene, CDR1 is MGHDK and CDR2 is SYGVNS.

CDR3 coding DNA: TGTGCCAGCAGCCTCCGTGCGGGCGGTAACACTGAAGCTTTCTTT. It encodes CASSLRAGGNTEAFF. The chain combines TRBV11-2 with TRBJ1-1, with D uncertain. V was trimmed by 5 bases and J by 2 bases, leaving 15 bases between them. Germline lookup yields CDR1 SGHAT and CDR2 FQNNGV. CDR3 length equals 15 residues.

A remark on this clone: Other DNA sequences in the sample encode the same CDR3. The chain has TRBV30 and TRBJ1-3, with D unresolved. From germline, CDR1 is GTSNPN and CDR2 SVGIG (reference sequence). The length of the CDR3 is 13 residues. Trimming removed 2 bases at V and 0 bases at J, with 5 bases between. CDR3 residues: CAWSWGSGNTIYF. CDR3 in DNA: TGTGCCTGGAGTTGGGGCTCTGGAAACACCATATATTTT.

The chain uses TRBV4-3 and TRBJ2-7, with 11 positions matching TRBD1. The trim removed 3 bases at V and 4 bases at J, leaving 14 bases unmatched. The CDR3 has 18 residues. CDR1 is LGHNA, CDR2 YSLEER, per germline. The CDR3 DNA sequence: TGCGCCAGCAGCCATGAGATGGCGGGACAGGGGGATTGGTACGAGCAGTACTTC. Protein sequence: CASSHEMAGQGDWYEQYF.